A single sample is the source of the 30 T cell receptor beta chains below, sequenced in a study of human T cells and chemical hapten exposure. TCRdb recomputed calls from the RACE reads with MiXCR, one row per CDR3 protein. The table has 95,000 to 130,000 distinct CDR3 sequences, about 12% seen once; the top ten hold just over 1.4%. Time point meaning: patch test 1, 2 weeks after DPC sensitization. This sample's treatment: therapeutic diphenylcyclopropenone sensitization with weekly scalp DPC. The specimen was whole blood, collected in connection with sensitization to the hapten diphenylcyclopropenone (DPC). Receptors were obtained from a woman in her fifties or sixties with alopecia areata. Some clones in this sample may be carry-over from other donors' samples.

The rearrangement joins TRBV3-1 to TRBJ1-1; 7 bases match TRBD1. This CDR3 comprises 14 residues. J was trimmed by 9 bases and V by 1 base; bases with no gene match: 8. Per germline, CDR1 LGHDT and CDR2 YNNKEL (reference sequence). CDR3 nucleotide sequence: TGTGCCAGCAGCCAAGGTCTGGCAGGGGGGAAAGCTTTCTTT. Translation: CASSQGLAGGKAFF.

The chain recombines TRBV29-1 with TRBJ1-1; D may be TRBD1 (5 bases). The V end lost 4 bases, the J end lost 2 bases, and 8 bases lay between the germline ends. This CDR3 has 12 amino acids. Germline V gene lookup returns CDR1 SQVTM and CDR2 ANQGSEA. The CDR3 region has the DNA TGCAGCGTTGCAGGGAGTAACACTGAAGCTTTCTTT. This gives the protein CSVAGSNTEAFF.

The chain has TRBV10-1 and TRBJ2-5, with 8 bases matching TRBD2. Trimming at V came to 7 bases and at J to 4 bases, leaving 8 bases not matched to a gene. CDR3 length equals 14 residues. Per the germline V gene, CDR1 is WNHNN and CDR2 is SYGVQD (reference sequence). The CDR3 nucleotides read TGCGCCAGCACGGGGGGGACCCACCGAGAGACCCAGTACTTC. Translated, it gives CASTGGTHRETQYF.

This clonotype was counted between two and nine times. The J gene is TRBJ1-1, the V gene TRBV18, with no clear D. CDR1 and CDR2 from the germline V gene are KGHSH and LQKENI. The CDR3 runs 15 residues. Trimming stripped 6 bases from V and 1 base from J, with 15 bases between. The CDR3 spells CASSPEQATNTEAFF. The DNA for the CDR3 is TGTGCCAGCTCCCCCGAGCAGGCAACGAACACTGAAGCTTTCTTT. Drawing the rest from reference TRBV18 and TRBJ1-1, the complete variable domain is NAGVMQNPRHLVRRRGQEARLRCSPMKGHSHVYWYRQLPEEGLKFMVYLQKENIIDESGMPKERFSAEFPKEGPSILRIQQVVRGDSAAYFCASSPEQATNTEAFFGQGTRLTVV.

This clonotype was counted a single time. CDR3 region: CASSAPGSSYNEQFF. The CDR3 bases are TGTGCCAGCAGCGCTCCCGGTAGCTCCTACAATGAGCAGTTCTTC. The chain combines TRBV9 with TRBJ2-1; unclear D gene. Looked up from germline, CDR1 is SGDLS and CDR2 is YYNGEE. The CDR3 loop spans 15 amino acids. Trimming shortened V by 3 bases and J by 0 bases, and 10 bases separated the two germline ends.

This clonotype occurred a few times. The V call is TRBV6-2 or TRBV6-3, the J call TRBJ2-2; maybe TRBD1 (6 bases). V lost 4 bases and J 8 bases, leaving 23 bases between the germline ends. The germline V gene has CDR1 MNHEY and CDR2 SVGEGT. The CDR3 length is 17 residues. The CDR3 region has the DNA TGTGCCAGCAGTTTAAGATCGGACAGCCCCAATTTGGGGGAGCTGTTTTTT. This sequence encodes CASSLRSDSPNLGELFF.

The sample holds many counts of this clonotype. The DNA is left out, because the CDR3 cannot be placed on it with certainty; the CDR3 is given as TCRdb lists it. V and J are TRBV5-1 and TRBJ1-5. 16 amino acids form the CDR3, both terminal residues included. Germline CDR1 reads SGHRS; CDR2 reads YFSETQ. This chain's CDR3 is CASSFGQGGSNQPQHF.

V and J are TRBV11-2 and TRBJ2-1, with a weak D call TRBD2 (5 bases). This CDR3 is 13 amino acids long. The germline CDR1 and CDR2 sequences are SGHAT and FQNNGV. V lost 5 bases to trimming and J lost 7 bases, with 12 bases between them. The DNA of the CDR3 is TGTGCCAGCAGCCTAGCCCTTTTTAATGAGCAGTTCTTC. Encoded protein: CASSLALFNEQFF.

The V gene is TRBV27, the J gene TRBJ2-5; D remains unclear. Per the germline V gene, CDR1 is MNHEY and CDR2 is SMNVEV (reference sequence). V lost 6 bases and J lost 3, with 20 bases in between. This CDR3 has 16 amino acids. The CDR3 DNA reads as TGTGCCAGCAGGCCACTCGGACGCCCTGGGGAAGAGACCCAGTACTTC. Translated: CASRPLGRPGEETQYF.

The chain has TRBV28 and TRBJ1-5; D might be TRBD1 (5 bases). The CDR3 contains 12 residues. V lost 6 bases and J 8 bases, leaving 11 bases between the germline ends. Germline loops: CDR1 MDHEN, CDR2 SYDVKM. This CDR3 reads CASSRGPEPQHF. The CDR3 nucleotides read TGTGCCAGCAGCCGGGGCCCGGAGCCCCAGCATTTT.

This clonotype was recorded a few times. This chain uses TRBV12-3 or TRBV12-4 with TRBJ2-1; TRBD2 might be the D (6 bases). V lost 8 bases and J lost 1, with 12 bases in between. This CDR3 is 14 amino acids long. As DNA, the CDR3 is TGTGCCAGCGTGTTAGCGGTATCCTACAATGAGCAGTTCTTC. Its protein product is CASVLAVSYNEQFF.

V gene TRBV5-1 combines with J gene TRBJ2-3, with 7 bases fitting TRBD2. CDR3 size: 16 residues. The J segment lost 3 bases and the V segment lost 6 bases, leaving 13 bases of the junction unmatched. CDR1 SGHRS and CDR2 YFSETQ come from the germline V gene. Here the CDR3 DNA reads TGCGCCAGCACCACCGGACTTGGGAGGGGAACAGATACGCAGTATTTT. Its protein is CASTTGLGRGTDTQYF.

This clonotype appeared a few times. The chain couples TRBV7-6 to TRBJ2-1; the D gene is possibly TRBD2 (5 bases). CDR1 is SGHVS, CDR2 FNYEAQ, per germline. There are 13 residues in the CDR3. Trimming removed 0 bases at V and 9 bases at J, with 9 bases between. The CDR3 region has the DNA TGTGCCAGCAGCTTAGCGGGAGACGGTGAGCAGTTCTTC. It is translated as CASSLAGDGEQFF.

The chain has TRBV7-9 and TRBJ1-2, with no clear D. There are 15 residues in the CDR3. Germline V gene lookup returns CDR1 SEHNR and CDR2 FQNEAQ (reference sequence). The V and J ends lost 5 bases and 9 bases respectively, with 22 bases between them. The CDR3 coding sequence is TGTGCCAGCAGCCTGGCCGACATGACTCTATGGAGCTACACCTTC. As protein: CASSLADMTLWSYTF.

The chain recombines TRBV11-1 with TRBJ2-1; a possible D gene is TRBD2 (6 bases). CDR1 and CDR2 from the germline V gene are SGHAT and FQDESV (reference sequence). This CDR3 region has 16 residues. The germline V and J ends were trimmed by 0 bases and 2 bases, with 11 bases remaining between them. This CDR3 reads CASSLAGLTPYNEQFF. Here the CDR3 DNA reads TGTGCCAGCAGCTTAGCGGGACTCACCCCCTACAATGAGCAGTTCTTC.

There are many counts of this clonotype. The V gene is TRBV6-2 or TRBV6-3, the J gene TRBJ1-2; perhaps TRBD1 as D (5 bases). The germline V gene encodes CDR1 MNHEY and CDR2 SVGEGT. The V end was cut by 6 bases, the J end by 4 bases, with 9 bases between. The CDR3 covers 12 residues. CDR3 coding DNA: TGTGCCAGCAGAGACAGCGTCTATGGCTACACCTTC. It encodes CASRDSVYGYTF.

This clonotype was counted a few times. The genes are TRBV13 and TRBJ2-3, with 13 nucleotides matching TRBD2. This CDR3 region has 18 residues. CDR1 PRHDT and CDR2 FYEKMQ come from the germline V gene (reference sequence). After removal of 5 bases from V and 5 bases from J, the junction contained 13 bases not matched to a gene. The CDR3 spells CASSPPGTSGMYGDTQYF. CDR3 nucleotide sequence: TGTGCCAGCAGCCCCCCCGGGACTAGCGGGATGTATGGAGATACGCAGTATTTT.

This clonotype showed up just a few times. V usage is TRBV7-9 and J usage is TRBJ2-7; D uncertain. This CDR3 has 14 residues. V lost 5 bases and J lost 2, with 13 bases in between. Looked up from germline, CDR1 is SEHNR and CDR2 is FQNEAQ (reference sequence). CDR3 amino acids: CASSPSIQTYEQYF. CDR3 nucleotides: TGTGCCAGCAGCCCCAGTATACAAACCTACGAGCAGTACTTC.

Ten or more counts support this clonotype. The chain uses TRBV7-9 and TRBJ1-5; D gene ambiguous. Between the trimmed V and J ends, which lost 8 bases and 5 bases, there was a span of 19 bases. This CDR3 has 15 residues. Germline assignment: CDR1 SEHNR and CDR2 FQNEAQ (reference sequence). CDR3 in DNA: TGTGCCAGCGGGCCAAGTCACGGGTTCGATCAGCCCCAGCATTTT. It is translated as CASGPSHGFDQPQHF.

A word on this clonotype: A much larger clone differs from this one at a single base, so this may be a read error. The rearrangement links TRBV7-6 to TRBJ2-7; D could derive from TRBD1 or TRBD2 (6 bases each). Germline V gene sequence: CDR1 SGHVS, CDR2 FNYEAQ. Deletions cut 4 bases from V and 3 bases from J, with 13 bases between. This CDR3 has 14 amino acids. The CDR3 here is CASSCGTSNYEQYF. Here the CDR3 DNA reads TGTGCCAGCAGCTGCGGGACATCCAACTACGAGCAGTACTTC.

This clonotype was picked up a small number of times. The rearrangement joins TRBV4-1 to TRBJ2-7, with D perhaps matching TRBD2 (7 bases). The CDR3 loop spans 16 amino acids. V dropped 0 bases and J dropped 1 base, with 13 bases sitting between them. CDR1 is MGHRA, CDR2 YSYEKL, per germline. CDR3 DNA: TGCGCCAGCAGCCAAGAAACCGGGGGGCGGTCCTACGAGCAGTACTTC. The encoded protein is CASSQETGGRSYEQYF.

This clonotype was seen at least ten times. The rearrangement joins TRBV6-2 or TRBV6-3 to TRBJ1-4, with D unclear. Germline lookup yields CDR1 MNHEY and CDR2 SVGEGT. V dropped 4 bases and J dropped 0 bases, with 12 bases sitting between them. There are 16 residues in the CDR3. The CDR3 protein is CASSLTDIATNEKLFF. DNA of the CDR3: TGTGCCAGCAGTTTAACGGATATTGCAACTAATGAAAAACTGTTTTTT.

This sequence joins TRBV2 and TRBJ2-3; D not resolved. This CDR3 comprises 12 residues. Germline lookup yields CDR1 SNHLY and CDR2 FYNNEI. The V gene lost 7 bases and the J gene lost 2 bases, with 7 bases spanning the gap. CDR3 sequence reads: CASTTLTDTQYF. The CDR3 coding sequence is TGTGCCAGCACAACCCTCACAGATACGCAGTATTTT.

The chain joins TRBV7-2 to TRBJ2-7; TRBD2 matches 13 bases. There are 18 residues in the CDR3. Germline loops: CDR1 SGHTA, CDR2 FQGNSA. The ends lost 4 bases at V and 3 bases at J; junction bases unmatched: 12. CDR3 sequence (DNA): TGTGCCAGCAGCTACCGGACTAGCGGGAGCAACCAATTCTACGAGCAGTACTTC. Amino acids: CASSYRTSGSNQFYEQYF.

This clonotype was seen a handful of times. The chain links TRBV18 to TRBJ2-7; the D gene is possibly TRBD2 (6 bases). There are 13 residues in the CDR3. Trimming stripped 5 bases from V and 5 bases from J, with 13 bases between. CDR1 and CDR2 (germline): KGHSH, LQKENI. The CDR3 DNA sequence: TGTGCCAGCTCAGTGAACTCGGGGGACGAGCAGTACTTC. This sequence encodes CASSVNSGDEQYF.

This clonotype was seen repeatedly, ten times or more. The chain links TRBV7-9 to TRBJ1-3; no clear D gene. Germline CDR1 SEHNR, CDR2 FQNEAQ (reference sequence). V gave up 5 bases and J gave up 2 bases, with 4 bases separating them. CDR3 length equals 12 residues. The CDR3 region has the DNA TGTGCCAGCAGCGTTACTGGAAACACCATATATTTT. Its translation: CASSVTGNTIYF.

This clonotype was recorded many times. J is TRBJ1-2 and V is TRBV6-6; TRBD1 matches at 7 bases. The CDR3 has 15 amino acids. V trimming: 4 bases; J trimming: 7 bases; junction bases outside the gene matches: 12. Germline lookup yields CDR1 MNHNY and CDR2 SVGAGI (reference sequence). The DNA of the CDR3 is TGTGCCAGCAGTTTAACGTCAGGGGGACTATTTGGCTACACCTTC. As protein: CASSLTSGGLFGYTF.

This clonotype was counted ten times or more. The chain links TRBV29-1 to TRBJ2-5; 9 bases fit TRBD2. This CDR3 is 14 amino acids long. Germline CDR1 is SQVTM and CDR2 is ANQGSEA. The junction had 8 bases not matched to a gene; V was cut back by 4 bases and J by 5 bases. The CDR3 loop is CSVVRASGMETQYF. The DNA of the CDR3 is TGCAGCGTTGTTAGGGCTAGCGGGATGGAGACCCAGTACTTC.

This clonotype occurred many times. The CDR3 nucleotides read TGTGCCAGCAGCCACACAGGGGGATCTCCCTATACTAACTATGGCTACACCTTC. Protein product: CASSHTGGSPYTNYGYTF. The chain has TRBV3-1 and TRBJ1-2, with 8 bases lining up with TRBD1. V was clipped by 3 bases and J by 0 bases; unmatched bases: 12. Germline CDR1 LGHDT, CDR2 YNNKEL (reference sequence). There are 18 residues in the CDR3.

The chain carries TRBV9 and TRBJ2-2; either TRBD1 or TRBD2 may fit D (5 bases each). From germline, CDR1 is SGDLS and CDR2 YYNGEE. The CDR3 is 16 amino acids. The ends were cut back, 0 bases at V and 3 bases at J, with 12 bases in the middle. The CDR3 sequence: CASSVARGIDTGELFF. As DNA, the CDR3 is TGTGCCAGCAGCGTAGCGAGGGGAATCGACACCGGGGAGCTGTTTTTT.